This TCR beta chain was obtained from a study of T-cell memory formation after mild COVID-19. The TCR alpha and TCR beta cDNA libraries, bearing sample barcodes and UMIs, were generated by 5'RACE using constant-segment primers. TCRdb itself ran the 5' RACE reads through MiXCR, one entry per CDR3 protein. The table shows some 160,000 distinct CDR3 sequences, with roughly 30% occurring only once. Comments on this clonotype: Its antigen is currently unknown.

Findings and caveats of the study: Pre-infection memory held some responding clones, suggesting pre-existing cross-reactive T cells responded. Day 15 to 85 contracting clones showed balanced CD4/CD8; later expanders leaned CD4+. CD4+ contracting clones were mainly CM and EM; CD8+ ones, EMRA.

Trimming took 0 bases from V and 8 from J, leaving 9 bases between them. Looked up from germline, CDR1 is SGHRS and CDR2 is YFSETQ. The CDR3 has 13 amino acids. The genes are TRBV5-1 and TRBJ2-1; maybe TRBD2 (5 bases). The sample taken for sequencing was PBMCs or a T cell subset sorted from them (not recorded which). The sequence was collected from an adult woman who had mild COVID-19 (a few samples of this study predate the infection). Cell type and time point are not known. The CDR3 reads CASSLDGRDEQFF. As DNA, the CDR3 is TGCGCCAGCAGCTTGGATGGGAGAGATGAGCAGTTCTTC. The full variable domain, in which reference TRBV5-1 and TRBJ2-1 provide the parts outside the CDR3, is KAGVTQTPRYLIKTRGQQVTLSCSPISGHRSVSWYQQTPGQGLQFLFEYFSETQRNKGNFPGRFSGRQFSNSRSEMNVSTLELGDSALYLCASSLDGRDEQFFGPGTRLTVL.